This TCR beta chain emerged from a study of technical replicates of blood from a few donors. The CDR3 totals 16 residues. The germline CDR1 and CDR2 sequences are SGHVS and FNYEAQ. V lost 2 bases and J lost 6; bases outside the gene matches: 10. Only in-frame clones appear in the TCRdb table, and some are missing; sequencing was by immunoSEQ multiplex PCR. This table holds about 60,000 clones, around nine tenths found once. This clonotype was obtained from a human donor in good health. Some clones in this sample may be carry-over from other donors' samples. Sequencing was performed on PBMCs. The chain recombines TRBV7-6 with TRBJ2-7; TRBD1 agrees at 10 bases. The CDR3, as DNA: TGTGCCAGCAGCTTAATTCCACCGGGACAGGGGAGCGAGCAGTACTTC. Translation gives CASSLIPPGQGSEQYF.